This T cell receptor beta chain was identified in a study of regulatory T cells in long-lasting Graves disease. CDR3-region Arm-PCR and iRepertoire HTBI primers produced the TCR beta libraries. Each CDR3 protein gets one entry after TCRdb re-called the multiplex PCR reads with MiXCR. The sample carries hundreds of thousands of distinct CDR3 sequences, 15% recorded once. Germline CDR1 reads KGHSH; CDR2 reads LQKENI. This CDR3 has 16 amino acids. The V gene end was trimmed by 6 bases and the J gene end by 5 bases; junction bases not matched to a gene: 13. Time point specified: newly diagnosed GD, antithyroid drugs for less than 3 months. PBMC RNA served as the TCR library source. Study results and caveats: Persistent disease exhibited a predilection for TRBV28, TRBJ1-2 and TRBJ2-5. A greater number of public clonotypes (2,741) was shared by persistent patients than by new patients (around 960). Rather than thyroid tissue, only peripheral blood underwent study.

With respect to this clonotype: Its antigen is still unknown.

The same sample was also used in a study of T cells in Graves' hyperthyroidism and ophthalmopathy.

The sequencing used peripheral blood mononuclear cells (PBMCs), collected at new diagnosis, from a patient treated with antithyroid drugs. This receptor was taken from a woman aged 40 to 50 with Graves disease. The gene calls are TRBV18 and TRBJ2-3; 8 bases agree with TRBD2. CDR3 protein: CASSLLAGGPRDTQYF. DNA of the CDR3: TGTGCCAGCTCCCTACTTGCGGGAGGCCCCCGAGATACGCAGTATTTT.